What follows are 8 T cell receptor beta chains derived from one specimen sequenced in a study of control samples from healthy donors and cancer patients. Clones were sequenced by immunoSEQ multiplex PCR, and TCRdb holds only the in-frame ones, with some missing. The sample consists of around 170,000 clones, around 90% of them appearing once. The sample consisted of blood. The receptors shown here come from a woman in her twenties or thirties in good health.

This chain links TRBV5-6 with TRBJ1-5; a weak D match, TRBD1 (6 bases). Looked up from germline, CDR1 is SGHDT and CDR2 is YYEEEE. The CDR3 covers 15 residues. Trimming left V 1 base short and J 5 bases short, with 13 bases between. CDR3 in DNA: TGTGCCAGCAGCTTGTCTGGACGGGGGCATCAGCCCCAGCATTTT. Translation: CASSLSGRGHQPQHF.

This clone was detected only a few times. The rearrangement joins TRBV6-5 to TRBJ2-3; 9 nucleotides line up with TRBD2. The V segment lost 6 bases and the J segment 2 bases; nucleotides outside the gene matches: 6. The V gene's germline CDR1 is MNHEY and CDR2 SVGAGI. The CDR3 totals 15 residues. The CDR3 DNA reads TGTGCCAGCAGGGGTAGCGGGAGACCCACAGATACGCAGTATTTT. It yields the protein CASRGSGRPTDTQYF.

The chain joins TRBV5-5 to TRBJ1-4; weak D call: TRBD1 (5 bases). The CDR3 extends over 15 amino acids. CDR1 is SGHKS and CDR2 is YYEKEE in the germline V gene (reference sequence). V was clipped by 4 bases and J by 0 bases, with 10 bases between them. Here the CDR3 DNA reads TGTGCCAGCAGCCCGACGGGGGCAACTAATGAAAAACTGTTTTTT. It encodes CASSPTGATNEKLFF.

The chain recombines TRBV5-1 with TRBJ2-3, with D possibly being TRBD1 (5 bases). From germline, CDR1 is SGHRS and CDR2 YFSETQ. This CDR3 is 15 amino acids long. V was pared by 0 bases and J by 2 bases, with 10 bases between. The CDR3, as DNA: TGCGCCAGCAGCTTGGGACAGATCTCCACAGATACGCAGTATTTT. Amino acid sequence: CASSLGQISTDTQYF.

This rearrangement joins TRBV7-9 to TRBJ2-3; D assignment may be TRBD1 or TRBD2 (6 bases each). CDR1 and CDR2 from the germline V gene are SEHNR and FQNEAQ (reference sequence). This CDR3 has 14 amino acids. Trimming left V 3 bases short and J 7 bases short, with 14 bases between. In DNA form, the CDR3 reads TGTGCCAGCAGCTTGGAGGGGGGAAGGAATACGCAGTATTTT. Its protein product is CASSLEGGRNTQYF.

The V and J genes are TRBV2 and TRBJ2-4, with 7 bases identical to TRBD1. The V gene end was trimmed by 10 bases and the J gene end by 3 bases; junction bases not matched to a gene: 3. Germline V lookup: CDR1 SNHLY, CDR2 FYNNEI. The CDR3 sequence is 12 residues long. CDR3 protein: CATTGDKNIQYF. The CDR3 DNA reads as TGTGCCACCACAGGGGACAAAAACATTCAGTACTTC.

The J gene is TRBJ1-6, the V gene TRBV9, with D perhaps matching TRBD1 (5 bases). V was clipped by 0 bases and J by 10 bases, with 14 bases between them. CDR1 and CDR2 from the germline V gene are SGDLS and YYNGEE. There are 15 residues in the CDR3. The CDR3, as DNA: TGTGCCAGCAGCGTAGAGGGGCAGGGACGATCACCCCTCCACTTT. This translates into CASSVEGQGRSPLHF.

The chain couples TRBV5-4 to TRBJ2-1; D might be TRBD2 (5 bases). The CDR3 loop spans 14 amino acids. V lost 6 bases, J lost 2 bases, and 12 bases lay in between. CDR1 and CDR2 (germline): SGHNT, YYREEE (reference sequence). The CDR3 loop is CASNPGSAYNEQFF. The CDR3 region has the DNA TGTGCCAGCAACCCTGGGAGCGCCTACAATGAGCAGTTCTTC.